This T cell receptor beta chain appears in the sequencing data of a study of cytomegalovirus exposure and HLA in healthy donors. This table comes from immunoSEQ multiplex PCR, and its TCRdb copy is limited to in-frame clones, with some not included. The table includes 150,000 or so clones, 65% to 90% detected once. The source material was PBMCs. The sequence was obtained from a man aged 18 to 29 in good health and CMV-seropositive.

CDR3 bases: TGTGCCAGCAGCGCTCGGGACTATGGCTACACCTTC. This translates into CASSARDYGYTF. V is TRBV6-6 and J is TRBJ1-2; D remains ambiguous. CDR1 is MNHNY and CDR2 is SVGAGI in the germline V gene (reference sequence). V was pared by 6 bases and J by 3 bases, with 8 bases between. The CDR3 has 12 amino acids.